The source of this T cell receptor beta chain is a study of OX40 agonist ivuxolimab in advanced cancers. Trimming took 5 bases from V and 5 from J, leaving 12 bases between them. Germline assignment: CDR1 SEHNR and CDR2 FQNEAQ (reference sequence). The CDR3 contains 13 residues. The table came from immunoSEQ multiplex PCR; TCRdb's copy has only in-frame clones and leaves some out. The table records approximately 69,000 clones, nearly 90% of them present only once. Study results and caveats: Researchers did not establish what antigens the expanded peripheral T cells target. Some nonresponders additionally presented with little normalized T-cell clonal expansion.

With regard to this clone: Its antigen is as yet unknown.

This rearrangement joins TRBV7-9 to TRBJ1-1; tentative D call: TRBD1 (5 bases). The clonotype comes from an adult with an advanced solid tumor such as melanoma, head and neck, liver or kidney cancer. This sample comprised CD4+ or CD8+ T cells sorted from blood, obtained in a trial of the OX40 agonist ivuxolimab. CDR3 in DNA: TGTGCCAGCAGCGCAGTCCGGGGGACTGAAGCTTTCTTT. It is translated as CASSAVRGTEAFF. The full variable domain, completed using reference TRBV7-9 and TRBJ1-1, is DTGVSQNPRHKITKRGQNVTFRCDPISEHNRLYWYRQTLGQGPEFLTYFQNEAQLEKSRLLSDRFSAERPKGSFSTLEIQRTEQGDSAMYLCASSAVRGTEAFFGQGTRLTVV.